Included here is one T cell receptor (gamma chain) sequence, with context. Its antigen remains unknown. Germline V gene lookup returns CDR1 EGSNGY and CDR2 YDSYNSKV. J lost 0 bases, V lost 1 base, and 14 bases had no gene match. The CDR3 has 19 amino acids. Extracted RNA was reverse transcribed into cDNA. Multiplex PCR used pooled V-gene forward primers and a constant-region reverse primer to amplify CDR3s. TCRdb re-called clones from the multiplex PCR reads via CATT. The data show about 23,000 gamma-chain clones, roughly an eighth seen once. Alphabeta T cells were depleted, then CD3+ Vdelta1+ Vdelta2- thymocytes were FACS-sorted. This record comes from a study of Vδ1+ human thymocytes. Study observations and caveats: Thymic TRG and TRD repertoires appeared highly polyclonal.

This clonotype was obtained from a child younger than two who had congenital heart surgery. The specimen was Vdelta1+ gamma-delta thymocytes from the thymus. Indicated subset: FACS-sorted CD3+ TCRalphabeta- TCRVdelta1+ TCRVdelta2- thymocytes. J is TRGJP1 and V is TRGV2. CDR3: CATWDGQDRENTTGWFKIF. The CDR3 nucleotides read TGTGCCACCTGGGACGGCCAAGACAGAGAAAATACCACTGGTTGGTTCAAGATATTT.